This TCR beta chain was captured in a study of blood T cell repertoires in COVID-19. Turning to the study itself: Italy, Spain and the United States were the sources of the convalescent and acute COVID-19 samples. Sample material is recorded as cDNA or gDNA derived from T cells, B-cell-depleted T cells, or PBMCs.

The data were produced by immunoSEQ multiplex PCR, yet TCRdb's version contains in-frame clones alone and is incomplete. The data contain 200,000 to 300,000 clones, roughly 86% of them seen just once; the ten biggest clones take up less than 4.5%. The V end lost 3 bases, the J end lost 0 bases, and 19 bases lay between the germline ends. This CDR3 region has 18 residues. Germline loops: CDR1 SGDLS, CDR2 YYNGEE. The receptor was derived from a man in his fifties with acute or convalescent COVID-19. The sample taken for sequencing was peripheral blood. The chain is built from TRBV9 and TRBJ2-1, with D maybe TRBD2 (5 bases). The CDR3 region is CASSATYGLSLSYNEQFF. The CDR3 DNA reads as TGTGCCAGCAGCGCTACTTACGGACTTTCCCTCTCCTACAATGAGCAGTTCTTC.